The text below deals with one T cell receptor (beta chain). In the source study's methods: Scientists estimated how many nucleated cells there were by amplifying reference gene primers. Profiling relied on immunoSEQ multiplex PCR, and the TCRdb table lists in-frame clones only, not all of them. The DNA gave D and trimming, while V, J and clone size come from that table. The sample has about 170,000 clones; roughly 81% are singletons. The CDR3 is 13 residues long. Germline assignment: CDR1 SGHNT and CDR2 YENEEA. The V end was cut by 3 bases, the J end by 3 bases, with 7 bases between. This sample stems from a study of blood T cell repertoires in COVID-19. Study context: The origin of the acute and convalescent COVID-19 samples was the United States, Italy and Spain. Nucleic acid was either cDNA or gDNA, and it came from T cells, B-cell-depleted T cells, or PBMCs.

Input material: peripheral blood. This receptor was obtained from a man aged 40-50 years who had recovered from COVID-19. The chain couples TRBV11-3 to TRBJ2-3; no firm D call. CDR3 DNA sequence: TGTGCCAGCAGCTTTGGCAGGACAGATACGCAGTATTTT. Protein sequence: CASSFGRTDTQYF.